This T cell receptor (beta chain) is from a study of T cell responses to AZD1222 COVID-19 vaccine (dated by TCRdb to the early 2020s). Regarding the complete study: AZD1222 recipients given second doses at about 4 weeks or at about 12 weeks were pooled, since spike-specific TCR depth and breadth were not found to differ between the two schedules. A total of under 250 trial participants underwent TCR sequencing, of whom 200 to 220 had received two doses of AZD1222 and around 25 had received two doses of the MenACWY control vaccine. Trial participants were enrolled into age subgroups of 18-55, 56-69 and 70-plus years, which contained around 150, 29 and 61 TCR-sequenced participants, respectively.

What the work shows at the level of the full study, not this receptor alone: After two AZD1222 doses, both the breadth and the depth of spike-specific TCRs were significantly higher than at day 0 and than in MenACWY recipients. In the small 56-69-year group, the increase in depth fell short of significance, most likely because of low power. Only a handful of AZD1222 recipients were SARS-CoV-2 seropositive at baseline, limiting conclusions about previously exposed vaccinees. Because no samples from the day 14 peak response were available, repertoires could be characterized only after the peak T cell response. Reportedly, close to half of the unique spike-specific TCRs recognized epitopes lying outside the regions that are mutated in the B.1.351 and B.1.1.7 variants. Participants were mostly white British and included more females than males, and it was suggested by the authors that clonal diversity may have been underestimated. Vaccine-associated CD4 TCRs spanned the whole spike protein, with dominant responses in regions 160-218 and 743-854.

In the case of this clone: Its binding antigen is unknown. It has no much larger one-base neighbor in the sample; base qualities were not kept.

The CDR3 regions of human TCRbeta chains were subjected to immunosequencing. Per the source publication's procedure: TCRs in the repertoires were matched against a reference library of SARS-CoV-2-specific TCRs that had been generated with the MIRA antigen-specificity platform. Breadth was defined as the fraction of unique TCRs that were SARS-CoV-2-associated. Depth was defined as the fraction of total T cells that were SARS-CoV-2-associated. Each spike-specific TCR was assigned to its reactive spike region and to a CD4 or CD8 class using the MIRA data. Log10-transformed breadth and depth values were compared by one-way ANOVA with Sidak's multiple comparisons tests. The clones in this table, taken by TCRdb from immuneACCESS, are in-frame only. Not every clone is retained; where verified, under half of the shortfall comes from an unresolved V gene, and the cause of the rest is unknown. The V and J calls and clone size come from that table; D and trimming were worked out from the DNA. Counted in this sample were about 130,000 clones; roughly 86% of them appeared once. 10% to 15% of the sample comes from the top ten.

Interpreted using the paper, the time point label stands for: baseline before first vaccination. Samples from vaccinated people were obtained from the UK trials COV001 and COV002, which included a single-blind randomized controlled phase 2/3 trial of AZD1222 (ChAdOx1 nCoV-19) in healthy adults. For TCRbeta chain sequencing, PBMC samples from trial participants were taken at day 0 and at day 28 after the second dose. The CDR3 goes from the cysteine to the phenylalanine over 14 residues. The only DNA kept is the CDR3, 42 bases in frame from the first base. Trimming removed 2 bases from V and 0 bases from J, leaving 8 bases between the germline ends. CDR1 and CDR2, per the germline V gene (reference sequence), are LGHDT and YNNKEL.

The sequence is built from TRBV3-1 (or the pseudogene TRBV3-2) and TRBJ2-7, and TRBD2 may be the D gene, going by 5 matching bases. The clonotype originates from an adult in good health. Sequencing used peripheral blood, obtained on day 0 of AZD1222 vaccination. The CDR3 region reads CASSQRGGSYEQYF. The DNA sequence is given as TGTGCCAGCAGCCAACGGGGTGGCTCCTACGAGCAGTACTTC.